This T cell receptor (beta chain) originates from a study of T cell responses to AZD1222 COVID-19 vaccine. Study-level points and caveats: Targets within unmutated variant regions were reportedly found for nearly half of spike-specific TCRs.

Comments on this clone: The antigen remains unidentified.

TCRdb's table, derived via immunoSEQ multiplex PCR, lists solely in-frame clones and lacks some. The sample has about 140,000 clones. With V trimmed by 0 bases and J by 5 bases, 8 bases remained unmatched. The germline gives CDR1 MNHEY, CDR2 SVGAGI. The CDR3 contains 16 residues. What was sequenced was peripheral blood. This receptor was taken from an adult in good health. This rearrangement joins TRBV6-5 to TRBJ1-1; 8 bases align to TRBD1. The DNA for the CDR3 is TGTGCCAGCAGTTACTCGGCAGACAGGGGCTGGACTGAAGCTTTCTTT. It yields the protein CASSYSADRGWTEAFF.